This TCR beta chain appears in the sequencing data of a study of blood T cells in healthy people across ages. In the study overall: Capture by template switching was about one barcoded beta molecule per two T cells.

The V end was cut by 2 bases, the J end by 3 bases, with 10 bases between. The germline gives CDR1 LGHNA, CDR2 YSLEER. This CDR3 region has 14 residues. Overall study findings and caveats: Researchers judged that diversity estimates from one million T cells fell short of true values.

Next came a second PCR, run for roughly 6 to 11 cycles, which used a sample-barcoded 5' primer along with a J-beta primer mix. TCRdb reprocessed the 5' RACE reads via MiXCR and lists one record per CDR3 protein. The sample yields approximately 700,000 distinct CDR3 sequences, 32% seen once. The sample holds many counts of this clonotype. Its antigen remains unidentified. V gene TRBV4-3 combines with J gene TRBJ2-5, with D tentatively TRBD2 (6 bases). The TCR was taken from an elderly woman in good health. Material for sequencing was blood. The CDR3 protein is CASSQFRGKETQYF. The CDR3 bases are TGCGCCAGCAGCCAATTTCGGGGGAAAGAGACCCAGTACTTC.